The entry below describes one T cell receptor beta chain. This clonotype turned up a few times. Its antigen has not been determined. No base quality information exists; no much larger clone differs at one position. The record originates from a study of identical twins (dated by TCRdb to about 2016). General notes on the study: The study deep-sequenced TCR alpha and beta repertoires from monozygotic twins, unrelated adults of various ages and cord blood to test whether fetal clonotypes persist. To rule out contamination, replicate twin experiments were performed at different times with different library preparation protocols. Here is what the overall study found, with its caveats: In monozygotic twins, recombination models systematically underestimated out-of-frame TCR alpha sharing, but the models matched the sharing seen between unrelated individuals. Invariant T cells such as MAIT and iNKT could partly confound zero-insertion analyses, though diverse VJ usage argued against this for most clonotypes. The excess sharing between twins in beta out-of-frame sequences was weaker because fewer shared sequences reduced the signal-to-noise ratio. Out-of-frame TCR alpha sequences shared between twins showed an excess of low generation-probability sequences compared with coincidental sharing between unrelated individuals. Because the same donors could not be followed over many years, the conclusions depended on cross-sectional statistical analysis. Fewer insertions were carried by abundant cord blood beta clonotypes, a similar but weaker trend appeared in young adult naive repertoires, and no such trend appeared in memory repertoires.

The method behind the library was 5' RACE. Sequencing was carried out with an Illumina HiSeq 2000. Template switching introduced a universal primer binding site; the final cDNA contained a unique molecular identifier, enabling accurate counting of TCR cDNA molecules. Specific primers in the conserved constant-segment region were used to synthesize first-strand cDNA for the TCR alpha and beta chains. Each cDNA library was double barcoded, with a SMART-Mk sample barcode plus Illumina barcodes, to control for contamination. TruSeq adapter sequences along with Illumina sample barcodes were introduced in two successive PCR steps. The TCR alpha and beta cDNA libraries were sequenced on the Illumina HiSeq platform using custom primers. In the authors' own workflow: MiGEC was used to process raw reads and extract unique molecular identifiers, and MiXCR was used to find CDR3 positions. For each individual, recombination models were inferred using an EM algorithm with the repgenHMM and IGoR tools. The analysis of shared clonotypes was done with the tcR package in R, with sharing normalized by the product of cloneset sizes. To study raw recombination without the effects of thymic and clonal selection, out-of-frame nonproductive sequences were analyzed. TCRdb trimmed the raw reads at Q25, called clones with MiXCR and kept productive beta chains. When rows share a CDR3 protein, they turn into one entry using the most common DNA and genes. TCRdb assigned the V and J calls; the authors' analysis was not used. Counted in this sample were under 350,000 distinct CDR3 sequences; over 8.5% of them appeared once. Jointly, the top ten make up 6% to 8.5% of the sample.

Inclusive of the bounding cysteine and phenylalanine, the CDR3 is 13 residues long. This entry keeps only the CDR3 DNA: 39 bases, framed from base 1. V is shortened by 8 bases, J by 2 bases, and the region joining them spans 13 bases. CDR1 and CDR2, per the germline V gene, are MDHEN and SYDVKM. All donors were healthy Caucasians. The twin cohort comprised three pairs of female monozygotic twins, all aged roughly 18 to 30 years. CD4+ and CD8+ T cell populations were isolated with positive isolation kits from Invitrogen. The data were also submitted as part of a second study, on yellow fever vaccine responses in identical twins. The second study's paper adds: According to the authors, in identical twins the way T cells responded to vaccination appeared partly convergent and partly personalized. In identical twins, the study followed T cell clones that responded to the vaccine with precision.

Sequenced input: CD8+ T cells sorted from blood. The receptor comes from a woman aged 18-35 years in good health. The chain employs TRBV28 and TRBJ2-7; TRBD2 might be the D gene, on 5 matching bases. The CDR3 reads as follows: CASAAGQAYEQYF. In nucleotides, the sequence is TGTGCCAGCGCGGCGGGCCAGGCCTACGAGCAGTACTTC.